This T cell receptor (beta chain) was profiled in a study of OX40 agonist ivuxolimab in advanced cancers. Overall study context: Dosing consisted of intravenous ivuxolimab at 0.01 to 10 mg/kg every 2 weeks. Previous treatment with anti-PD-1, anti-PD-L1 or anti-CTLA-4 therapy was allowed; approximately 40% had received some. Study findings and constraints: CD4+ and CD8+ blood T cells expanded clonally by week 6 at 0.1 to 3.0 mg/kg. Those patients achieving a partial response at 0.1-3.0 mg/kg showed among the lowest clonal expansion.

V lost 7 bases, J lost 6 bases, and 15 bases lay in between. The germline CDR1 and CDR2 sequences are MNHEY and SVGAGI. This CDR3 has 13 residues. A remark on this clone: Its cognate antigen is unknown. The sample contains more than one DNA sequence encoding this CDR3.

Profiling relied on immunoSEQ multiplex PCR, and the TCRdb table lists in-frame clones only, not all of them. The sample lists 40,000 or so clones; 86% were seen once. The source is an adult with an advanced solid tumor such as melanoma, head and neck, liver or kidney cancer. The rearrangement links TRBV6-5 to TRBJ1-2, with D possibly matching TRBD1 (5 bases). The material was CD4+ or CD8+ T cells sorted from blood, obtained in a trial of the OX40 agonist ivuxolimab. CDR3 DNA sequence: TGTGCCAGCAATAATGATGGGGCGGATGGCTACACCTTC. It translates to CASNNDGADGYTF.